This TCR beta chain was recorded in a study of blood T cell repertoires in COVID-19 (dated by TCRdb to 2018 to 2020). Study-wide context: The collaborator samples originated in the United States, Italy and Spain and spanned the acute and convalescent phases of COVID-19. The material from the prospective study consisted of cDNA or gDNA derived from T cells, B-cell-depleted T cells, or PBMCs. A freely available public database, intended as a resource for researchers studying the immune response to SARS-CoV-2, is where the repertoires were released. Sample metadata almost always included a de-identified subject ID, COVID-19 status, age in years and sex. Where available, HLA class I and class II types were obtained from metadata supplied by the sample provider rather than from assay-based typing. Deeply sampled blood TCRbeta repertoires from subjects exposed to, actively infected with, or recovered from COVID-19 were included in the dataset. Samples came from the ongoing ImmuneRACE study (first 160 participants) plus 1,254 subjects from 6 global collaborators. What the study reported, not specific to this receptor: How much clinical and demographic metadata was included differed by source and by participant, and the metadata was provided uncurated.

Remarks on this clone: The antigen this receptor binds is unknown. No clone much larger than this one lies a single base away; base qualities are absent.

In the prospective study, participants were about 18 to 95 years old, resided in around 25 geographic areas of the United States, and were enrolled through a virtual design. Cohort assignment in the prospective study relied on participant-reported clinical history from a screening survey and a study questionnaire. Recovered participants in ImmuneRACE Cohort 3 were defined as having two consecutive negative NP/OP PCR tests, clearance from a healthcare professional, or resolution of symptoms. In the prospective study, whole blood, serum and a nasopharyngeal or oropharyngeal swab were collected from each participant by mobile phlebotomists. Participants in the prospective study had the option to provide additional blood draws and questionnaires over a 2-month period. Before DNA extraction, blood samples from the prospective study were shipped at room temperature or frozen. CDR1 is given as LNHNV and CDR2 as YYDKDF, both from the germline V gene (reference sequence). V gives up 0 bases and J gives up 2 bases, and the segment between their germline ends measures 8 bases. The CDR3 holds 15 amino acids from the cysteine to the phenylalanine. Solely the CDR3 DNA is kept, with 45 bases framed from the first base.

TCRbeta CDR3 regions were amplified from genomic DNA by means of the immunoSEQ Assay, a bias-controlled multiplex PCR. Turning to the authors' computational methods: Within the assay, amplification of reference gene primers was used to estimate how many nucleated cells each sample contained. Sequence reads were collapsed and filtered to measure the absolute abundance of every unique TCRbeta CDR3 rearrangement. For each sample, productive Simpson clonality was calculated as the square root of Simpson's diversity index over productive rearrangements. Sourced from immuneACCESS, this table was stored by TCRdb with only in-frame sequences that have V and J called. A share of the clones is absent; for the studies checked, an unresolved V gene accounts for under half, and the remainder has no known explanation. That table furnishes V, J and clone size, whereas the DNA furnished D and trimming. The sample data list 200,000 to 250,000 clones, and around 80% of these were observed just once. The ten top clones hold under 2% of the sample.

The TCR comes from a man aged 55 to 70 who had recovered from COVID-19. The V and J genes are TRBV15 and TRBJ1-3; no confident D gene assignment can be made. The sequencing input was PBMCs or T cells enriched from blood (not recorded which). The sequenced DNA: TGTGCCACCAGCAGAGATTACACCCCTGGAAACACCATATATTTT. Its amino acids are CATSRDYTPGNTIYF.